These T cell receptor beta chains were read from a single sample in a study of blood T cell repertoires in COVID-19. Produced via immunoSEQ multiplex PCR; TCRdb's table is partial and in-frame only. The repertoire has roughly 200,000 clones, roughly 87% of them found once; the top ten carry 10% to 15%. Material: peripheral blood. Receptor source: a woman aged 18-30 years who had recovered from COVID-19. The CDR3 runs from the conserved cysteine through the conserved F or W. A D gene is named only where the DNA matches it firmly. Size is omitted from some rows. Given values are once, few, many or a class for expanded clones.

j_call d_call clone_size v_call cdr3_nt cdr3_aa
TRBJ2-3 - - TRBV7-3 TGTGCCAGCAGCAAGTCAGGAGATACGCAGTATTTT CASSKSGDTQYF
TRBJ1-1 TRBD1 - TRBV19 TGTGCCAGTAGTGCCTACAGGGGGAACACTGAAGCTTTCTTT CASSAYRGNTEAFF
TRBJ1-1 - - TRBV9 TGTGCCAGCAGCTCCGGACAGAAAGCTTTCTTT CASSSGQKAFF
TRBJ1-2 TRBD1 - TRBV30 TGTGCCTGGATGGAACCCAGGGGGAAGAAGGATGGCTACACCTTC CAWMEPRGKKDGYTF
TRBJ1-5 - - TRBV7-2 TGTGCCAGCAGCTTAGGGTTTCGGACAGCCAATCAGCCCCAGCATTTT CASSLGFRTANQPQHF
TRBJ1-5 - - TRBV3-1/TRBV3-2 TGTGCCAGCAGCCATTCGAGACAGACTAGCAATCAGCCCCAGCATTTT CASSHSRQTSNQPQHF
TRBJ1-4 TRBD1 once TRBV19 TGTGCCAGTAGACGGGACAGGGGGAGTGAAAAACTGTTTTTT CASRRDRGSEKLFF
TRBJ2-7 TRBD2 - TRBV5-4 TGTGCCAGCAGCCCAAGCGGGAACAGCGCCTACGAGCAGTACTTC CASSPSGNSAYEQYF
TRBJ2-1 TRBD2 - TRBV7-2 TGTGCCAGCAGCTATACTAGCGGTCCCTACAATGAGCAGTTCTTC CASSYTSGPYNEQFF
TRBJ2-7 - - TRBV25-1 TGTGCCAGCAGTGGCAGGGGTTTTACCGAGCAGTACTTC CASSGRGFTEQYF
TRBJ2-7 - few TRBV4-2 TGTGCCAGCAGCCAAGTATTTTCAGATGGCCCATACGAGCAGTACTTC CASSQVFSDGPYEQYF
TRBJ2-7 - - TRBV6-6 TGTGCCAGCAGTTACGTTCCGGGAGTCTACGAGCAGTACTTC CASSYVPGVYEQYF
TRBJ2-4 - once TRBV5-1 TGCGCCAGCAGCGCCGGACAGAAAAACATTCAGTACTTC CASSAGQKNIQYF
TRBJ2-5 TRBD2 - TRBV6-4 TGTGCCAGCAGTCGAGCTAGCGGGAGCCAAGAGACCCAGTACTTC CASSRASGSQETQYF
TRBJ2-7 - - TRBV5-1 TGCGCCAGCAGCTTGCGCCAGTACGGGGACTCCTACGAGCAGTACTTC CASSLRQYGDSYEQYF
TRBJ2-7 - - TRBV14 TGTGCCAGCAGCCCCTCCTTTAAGCGGAACCTCTACGAGCAGTACTTC CASSPSFKRNLYEQYF
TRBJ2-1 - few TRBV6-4 TGTGCCAGCAGTGGCCGGGAGGAGCAGTTCTTC CASSGREEQFF
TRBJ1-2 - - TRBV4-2 TGTGCCAGCAGCCAATCGGGTGGCTACACCTTC CASSQSGGYTF
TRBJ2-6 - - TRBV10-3 TGTGCCATCAGTGAGTCGATGGGCAGGTCTGGGGCCAACGTCCTGACTTTC CAISESMGRSGANVLTF
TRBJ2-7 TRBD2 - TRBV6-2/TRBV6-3 TGTGCCAGCAGTTACCTCCGGGAGGGACCCTACGAGCAGTACTTC CASSYLREGPYEQYF
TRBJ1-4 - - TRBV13 TGTGCCAGCAGCTCCACAGGGCTAGCTAATGAAAAACTGTTTTTT CASSSTGLANEKLFF
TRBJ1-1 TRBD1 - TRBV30 TGTGCCTGGGGTCACAGGGGACTTATGAACACTGAAGCTTTCTTT CAWGHRGLMNTEAFF
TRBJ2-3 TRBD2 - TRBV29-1 TGCAGCGTTCGGACTAGATTCACAGATACGCAGTATTTT CSVRTRFTDTQYF
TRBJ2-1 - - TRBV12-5 TGTGCTAGTGGTTTGGTTATTGTCGGGAGCTCCTACAATGAGCAGTTCTTC CASGLVIVGSSYNEQFF